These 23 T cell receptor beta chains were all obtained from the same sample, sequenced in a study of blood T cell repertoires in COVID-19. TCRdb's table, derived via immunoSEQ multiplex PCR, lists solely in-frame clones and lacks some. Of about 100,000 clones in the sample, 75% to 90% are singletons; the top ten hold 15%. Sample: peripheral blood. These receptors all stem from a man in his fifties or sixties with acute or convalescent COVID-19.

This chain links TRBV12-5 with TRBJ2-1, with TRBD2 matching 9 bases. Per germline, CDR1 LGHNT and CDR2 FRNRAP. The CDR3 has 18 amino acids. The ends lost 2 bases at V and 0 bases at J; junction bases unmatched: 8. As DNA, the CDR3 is TGTGCTAGTGGTTTGAGGGGTTGGACTAGCGACTCCTACAATGAGCAGTTCTTC. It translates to CASGLRGWTSDSYNEQFF.

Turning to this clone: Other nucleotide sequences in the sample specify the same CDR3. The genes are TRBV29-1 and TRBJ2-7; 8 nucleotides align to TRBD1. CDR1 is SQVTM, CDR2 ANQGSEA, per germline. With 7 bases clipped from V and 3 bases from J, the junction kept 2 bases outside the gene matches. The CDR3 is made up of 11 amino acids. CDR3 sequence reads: CSAGQGYEQYF. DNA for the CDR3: TGCAGCGCTGGACAGGGCTACGAGCAGTACTTC.

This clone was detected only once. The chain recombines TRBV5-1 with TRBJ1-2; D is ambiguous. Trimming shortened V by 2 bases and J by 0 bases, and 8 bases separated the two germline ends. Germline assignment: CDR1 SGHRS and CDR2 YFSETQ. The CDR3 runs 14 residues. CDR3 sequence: CASSFREANYGYTF. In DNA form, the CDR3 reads TGCGCCAGCAGCTTCCGGGAGGCTAACTATGGCTACACCTTC.

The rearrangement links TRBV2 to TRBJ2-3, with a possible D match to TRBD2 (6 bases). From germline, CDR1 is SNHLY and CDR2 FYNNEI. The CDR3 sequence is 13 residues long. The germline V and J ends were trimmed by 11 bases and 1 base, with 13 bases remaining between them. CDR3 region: CASPGLRTDTQYF. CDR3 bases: TGTGCCTCCCCGGGACTCCGCACAGATACGCAGTATTTT.

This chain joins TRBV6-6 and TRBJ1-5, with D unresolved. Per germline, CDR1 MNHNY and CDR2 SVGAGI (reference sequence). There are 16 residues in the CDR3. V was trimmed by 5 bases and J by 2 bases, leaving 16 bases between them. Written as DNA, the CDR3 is TGTGCCAGCAGTCGACGGAGCGGGGTAGGCAATCAGCCCCAGCATTTT. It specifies CASSRRSGVGNQPQHF.

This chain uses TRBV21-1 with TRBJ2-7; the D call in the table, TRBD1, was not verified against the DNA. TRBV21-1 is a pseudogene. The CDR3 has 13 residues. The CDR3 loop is CASLDRFAYEQYF. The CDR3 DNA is TGTGCCTCCCTAGACAGGTTCGCCTACGAGCAGTACTTC.

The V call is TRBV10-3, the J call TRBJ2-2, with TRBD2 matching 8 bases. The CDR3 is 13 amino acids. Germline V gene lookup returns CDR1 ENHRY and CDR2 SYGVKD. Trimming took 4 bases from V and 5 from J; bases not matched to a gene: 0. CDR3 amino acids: CAISASGTGELFF. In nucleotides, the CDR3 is TGTGCCATCAGTGCTAGCGGGACCGGGGAGCTGTTTTTT.

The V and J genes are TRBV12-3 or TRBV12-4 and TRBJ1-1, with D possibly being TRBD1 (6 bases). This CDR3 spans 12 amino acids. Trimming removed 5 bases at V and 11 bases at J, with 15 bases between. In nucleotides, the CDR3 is TGTGCCAGCAGTCTTATCGGACAGTTGGCTTTCTTT. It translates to CASSLIGQLAFF.

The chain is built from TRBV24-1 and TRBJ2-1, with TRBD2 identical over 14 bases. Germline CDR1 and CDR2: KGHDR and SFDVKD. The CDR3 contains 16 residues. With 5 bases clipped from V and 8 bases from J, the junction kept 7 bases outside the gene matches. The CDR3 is CATSARTSGRRDEQFF. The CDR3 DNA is TGTGCCACCAGTGCCCGGACTAGCGGGAGGAGGGATGAGCAGTTCTTC.

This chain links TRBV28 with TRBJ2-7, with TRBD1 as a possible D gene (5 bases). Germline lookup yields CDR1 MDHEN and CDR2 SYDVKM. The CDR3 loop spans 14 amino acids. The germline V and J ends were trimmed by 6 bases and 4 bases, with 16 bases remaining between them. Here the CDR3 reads CASSSTSDRYEQYF. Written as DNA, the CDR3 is TGTGCCAGCAGCTCTACAAGTGACAGATACGAGCAGTACTTC.

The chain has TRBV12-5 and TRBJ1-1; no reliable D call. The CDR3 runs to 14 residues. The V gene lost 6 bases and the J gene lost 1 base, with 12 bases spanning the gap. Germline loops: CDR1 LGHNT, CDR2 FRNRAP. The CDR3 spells CASGPNPENTEAFF. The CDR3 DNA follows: TGTGCTAGTGGCCCAAATCCAGAGAACACTGAAGCTTTCTTT.

The CDR3 sequence is CASSPRTGRDGDTGELFF. Here the CDR3 DNA reads TGCGCCAGCAGTCCCCGGACAGGGCGGGACGGAGACACCGGGGAGCTGTTTTTT. This chain connects TRBV23-1 to TRBJ2-2; 8 bases map to TRBD1. TRBV23-1 is assigned to the ORF class and has an uncertain function. This CDR3 is built from 18 residues. Trimming removed 4 bases from V and 3 bases from J; junction bases left unmatched: 13.

The CDR3 DNA follows: TGTGCCAGCAGTTTCAGGGAAGGCCAGCCCCAGCATTTT. This translates into CASSFREGQPQHF. This chain joins TRBV12-3 or TRBV12-4 and TRBJ1-5; D may be TRBD1 (5 bases). This CDR3 comprises 13 residues. The germline V and J ends were trimmed by 3 bases and 7 bases, with 10 bases remaining between them.

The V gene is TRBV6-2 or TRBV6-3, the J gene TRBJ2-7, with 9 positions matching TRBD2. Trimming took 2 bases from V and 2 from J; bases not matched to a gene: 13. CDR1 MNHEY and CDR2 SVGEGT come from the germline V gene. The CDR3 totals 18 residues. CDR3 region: CASSYPPAPSGAPYEQYF. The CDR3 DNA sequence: TGTGCCAGCAGTTACCCACCGGCCCCTAGCGGGGCCCCCTACGAGCAGTACTTC.

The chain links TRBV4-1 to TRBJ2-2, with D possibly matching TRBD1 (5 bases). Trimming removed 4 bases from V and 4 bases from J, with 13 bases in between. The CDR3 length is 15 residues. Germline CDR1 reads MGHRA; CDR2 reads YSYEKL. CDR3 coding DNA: TGCGCCAGCAGCCGGCTGGGGCTGAGCACCGGGGAGCTGTTTTTT. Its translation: CASSRLGLSTGELFF.

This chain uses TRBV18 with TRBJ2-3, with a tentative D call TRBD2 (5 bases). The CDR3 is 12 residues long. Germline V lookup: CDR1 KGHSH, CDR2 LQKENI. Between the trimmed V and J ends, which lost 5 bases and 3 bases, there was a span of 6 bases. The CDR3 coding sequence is TGTGCCAGCTCAAGGGAGACAGATACGCAGTATTTT. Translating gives CASSRETDTQYF.

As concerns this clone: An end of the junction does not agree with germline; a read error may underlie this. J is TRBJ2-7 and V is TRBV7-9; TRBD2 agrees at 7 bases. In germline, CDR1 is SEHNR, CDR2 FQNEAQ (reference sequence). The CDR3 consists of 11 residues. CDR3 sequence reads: CASSHERDLQF. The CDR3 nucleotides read TGTGCCAGCAGCCATGAGCGGGACTTGCAATTC.

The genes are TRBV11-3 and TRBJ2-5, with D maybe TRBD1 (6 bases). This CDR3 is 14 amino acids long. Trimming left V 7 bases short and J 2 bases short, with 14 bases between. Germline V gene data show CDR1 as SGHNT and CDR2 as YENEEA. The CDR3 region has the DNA TGTGCCAGCAATCGAGGACAGATTCAAGAGACCCAGTACTTC. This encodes CASNRGQIQETQYF.

The CDR3 DNA reads TGTGCCAGCAGTGAAGCAGACAGGATCTCTGGAAACACCATATATTTT. This gives the protein CASSEADRISGNTIYF. The V gene is TRBV6-1, the J gene TRBJ1-3; D might be TRBD1 (6 bases). V gave up 0 bases and J gave up 0 bases, with 9 bases separating them. This CDR3 comprises 16 residues. The germline gives CDR1 MNHNS, CDR2 SASEGT.

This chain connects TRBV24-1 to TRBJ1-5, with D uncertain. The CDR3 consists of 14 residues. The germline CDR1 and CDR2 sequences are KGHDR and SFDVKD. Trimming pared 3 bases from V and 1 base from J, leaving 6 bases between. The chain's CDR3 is CATSDRASNQPQHF. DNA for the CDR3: TGTGCCACCAGTGATCGAGCAAGCAATCAGCCCCAGCATTTT.

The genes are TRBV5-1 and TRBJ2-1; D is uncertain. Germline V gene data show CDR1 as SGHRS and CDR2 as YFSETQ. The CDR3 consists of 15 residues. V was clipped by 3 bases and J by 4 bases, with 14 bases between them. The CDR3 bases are TGCGCCAGCAGCTCGGTAGGAGCAAATTACAATGAGCAGTTCTTC. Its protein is CASSSVGANYNEQFF.

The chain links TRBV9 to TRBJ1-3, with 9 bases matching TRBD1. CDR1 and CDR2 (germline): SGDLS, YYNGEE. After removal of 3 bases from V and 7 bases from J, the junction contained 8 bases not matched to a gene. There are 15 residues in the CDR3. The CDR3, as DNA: TGTGCCAGCAGCGCCCGGGGACAGGGATGGAACACCATATATTTT. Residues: CASSARGQGWNTIYF. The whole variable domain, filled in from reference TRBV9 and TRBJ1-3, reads DSGVTQTPKHLITATGQRVTLRCSPRSGDLSVYWYQQSLDQGLQFLIQYYNGEERAKGNILERFSAQQFPDLHSELNLSSLELGDSALYFCASSARGQGWNTIYFGEGSWLTVV.

The CDR3 spells CASSENGQGITGELFF. The CDR3 nucleotides are TGTGCCAGCAGTGAGAACGGACAGGGCATCACCGGGGAGCTGTTTTTT. The V gene is TRBV6-4, the J gene TRBJ2-2; 8 bases match TRBD1. Germline assignment: CDR1 MRHNA and CDR2 SNTAGT. Trimming removed 3 bases from V and 4 bases from J; junction bases left unmatched: 7. The CDR3 runs to 16 residues.